This TCR beta chain comes out of a study of T cell repertoires in cytomegalovirus infection. Trimming stripped 2 bases from V and 4 bases from J, with 12 bases between. CDR3 length: 13 amino acids. Germline CDR1 is SQVTM and CDR2 is ANQGSEA. TCRdb used MiXCR to reprocess the reads, holding one entry per CDR3 protein. Of 90,000 to 120,000 distinct CDR3 sequences listed, 20% to 30% were seen once; the top ten hold about two fifths. This clonotype has a handful of counts. This receptor was identified in a human donor in good health (CMV status not recorded). Some clones in this sample may be carry-over from other donors' samples. What was sequenced was CD8+ T cells from PBMCs. The chain employs TRBV29-1 and TRBJ2-7; TRBD2 might be the D (6 bases). The CDR3 here is CSVETGERYEQYF. CDR3 coding DNA: TGCAGCGTTGAAACGGGAGAAAGATACGAGCAGTACTTC.